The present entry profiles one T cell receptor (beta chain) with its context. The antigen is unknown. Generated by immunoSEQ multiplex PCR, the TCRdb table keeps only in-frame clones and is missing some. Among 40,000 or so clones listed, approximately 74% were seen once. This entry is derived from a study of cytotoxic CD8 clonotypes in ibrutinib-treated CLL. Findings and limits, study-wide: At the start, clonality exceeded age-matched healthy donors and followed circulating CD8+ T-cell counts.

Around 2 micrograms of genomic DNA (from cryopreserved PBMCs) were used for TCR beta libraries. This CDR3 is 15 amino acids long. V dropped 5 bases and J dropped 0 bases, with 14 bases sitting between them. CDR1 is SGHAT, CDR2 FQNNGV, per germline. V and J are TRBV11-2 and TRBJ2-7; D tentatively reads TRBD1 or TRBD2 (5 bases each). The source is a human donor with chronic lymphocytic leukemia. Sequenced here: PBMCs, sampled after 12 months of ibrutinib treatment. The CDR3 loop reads CASSRGERSSYEQYF. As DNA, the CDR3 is TGTGCCAGCAGCCGAGGGGAGAGGAGCTCCTACGAGCAGTACTTC.